The 10 T cell receptor beta chains given below trace back to one sample, sequenced in a study of blood T cell repertoires in COVID-19. Sequenced by immunoSEQ multiplex PCR; TCRdb stores in-frame clones only, minus some. The sample records fewer than 350,000 clones, more than 70% being singletons. The sequenced sample was PBMCs or T cells enriched from blood (not recorded which). These receptor sequences come from an older woman in a cohort exposed to, infected with or recovered from COVID-19 (not recorded which).

This chain uses TRBV6-1 with TRBJ1-1; D is undetermined. Between the trimmed V and J ends, which lost 1 base and 4 bases, there was a span of 4 bases. CDR3 length equals 12 residues. Germline V gene data show CDR1 as MNHNS and CDR2 as SASEGT. CDR3 region: CASSEGRTEAFF. The CDR3 DNA follows: TGTGCCAGCAGTGAAGGTCGCACTGAAGCTTTCTTT.

This chain connects TRBV27 to TRBJ2-6; TRBD1 matches 10 bases. CDR3 length equals 20 residues. CDR1 is MNHEY, CDR2 SMNVEV, per germline (reference sequence). Trimming cost V 3 bases and J 2 bases; bases outside gene matches: 13. For the CDR3, the DNA is TGTGCCAGCAGTTTCCTCCGCGACAGGGGGCTTCCAACTGGGGCCAACGTCCTGACTTTC. This gives the protein CASSFLRDRGLPTGANVLTF. The full variable domain, in which reference TRBV27 and TRBJ2-6 provide the parts outside the CDR3, is EAQVTQNPRYLITVTGKKLTVTCSQNMNHEYMSWYRQDPGLGLRQIYYSMNVEVTDKGDVPEGYKVSRKEKRNFPLILESPSPNQTSLYFCASSFLRDRGLPTGANVLTFGAGSRLTVL.

CDR3 in amino acids: CASSSDSTNTGELFF. CDR3 sequence (DNA): TGTGCCAGCAGCTCGGACAGTACGAACACCGGGGAGCTGTTTTTT. The chain employs TRBV11-3 and TRBJ2-2; maybe TRBD1 (6 bases). This CDR3 has 15 residues. Trimming left V 4 bases short and J 0 bases short, with 9 bases between. In germline, CDR1 is SGHNT, CDR2 YENEEA.

This chain uses TRBV18 with TRBJ2-7, with 7 bases lining up with TRBD1. V shed 2 bases and J 2 bases; nucleotides not matched to a gene: 9. CDR3 length equals 16 residues. CDR1 is KGHSH, CDR2 LQKENI, per germline. CDR3 bases: TGTGCCAGCTCACCAACGACCTGGGACAGCCCCTACGAGCAGTACTTC. Its protein is CASSPTTWDSPYEQYF. Combining the CDR3 with reference TRBV18 and TRBJ2-7 gives the whole variable domain NAGVMQNPRHLVRRRGQEARLRCSPMKGHSHVYWYRQLPEEGLKFMVYLQKENIIDESGMPKERFSAEFPKEGPSILRIQQVVRGDSAAYFCASSPTTWDSPYEQYFGPGTRLTVT.

The chain has TRBV6-2 or TRBV6-3 and TRBJ2-7, with D tentatively TRBD2 (6 bases). V lost 4 bases to trimming and J lost 0 bases, with 16 bases between them. This CDR3 is built from 16 residues. From germline, CDR1 is MNHEY and CDR2 SVGEGT. The CDR3 spells CASSSLIADSSYEQYF. DNA for the CDR3: TGTGCCAGCAGTTCACTAATAGCGGATAGCTCCTACGAGCAGTACTTC.

The V gene is TRBV5-1, the J gene TRBJ2-5; no firm D call. This CDR3 comprises 15 residues. Germline CDR1 SGHRS, CDR2 YFSETQ. V lost 0 bases to trimming and J lost 5 bases, with 14 bases between them. The CDR3 coding sequence is TGCGCCAGCAGCTTGGGTCGTCCCACGGTGGAGACCCAGTACTTC. This codes for CASSLGRPTVETQYF.

The rearrangement links TRBV6-5 to TRBJ2-7, with TRBD1 identical over 7 bases. Germline loops: CDR1 MNHEY, CDR2 SVGAGI. The CDR3 has 15 residues. V shed 4 bases and J 4 bases; nucleotides not matched to a gene: 10. Written as DNA, the CDR3 is TGTGCCAGCAGTTCCCGGACAGGTGTGGTGTACGAGCAGTACTTC. Its translation is CASSSRTGVVYEQYF.

The chain has TRBV19 and TRBJ2-3, with a possible D match to TRBD2 (6 bases). This CDR3 has 15 residues. Germline V CDR1 and CDR2: LNHDA, SQIVND (reference sequence). The ends were cut back, 5 bases at V and 3 bases at J, with 15 bases in the middle. Here the CDR3 DNA reads TGTGCCAGTAGTGGGGGGATAGGGTTGACAGATACGCAGTATTTT. It translates to CASSGGIGLTDTQYF.

The chain has TRBV5-1 and TRBJ1-6; 10 bases fit TRBD1. CDR1 SGHRS and CDR2 YFSETQ come from the germline V gene. V gave up 1 base and J gave up 7 bases; unmatched junction bases: 2. This CDR3 region has 15 residues. This chain's CDR3 is CASSLWGQGNSPLHF. CDR3 DNA sequence: TGCGCCAGCAGCTTGTGGGGACAGGGGAATTCACCCCTCCACTTT. Full variable domain (outside the CDR3, taken from reference TRBV5-1 and TRBJ1-6): KAGVTQTPRYLIKTRGQQVTLSCSPISGHRSVSWYQQTPGQGLQFLFEYFSETQRNKGNFPGRFSGRQFSNSRSEMNVSTLELGDSALYLCASSLWGQGNSPLHFGNGTRLTVT.

The chain employs TRBV20-1 and TRBJ2-7; D possibly corresponds to TRBD1 (5 bases). Trimming took 3 bases from V and 2 from J, leaving 11 bases between them. The CDR3 is 13 residues long. Germline V CDR1 and CDR2: DFQATT, SNEGSKA (reference sequence). Written as DNA, the CDR3 is TGCAGTGCTAGTCGGCCAGGGACCTACGAGCAGTACTTC. It translates to CSASRPGTYEQYF.